The next 7 T cell receptor beta chains were all read from a single sample in a study of technical replicates of blood from several donors. Clones were read by immunoSEQ multiplex PCR, and TCRdb kept only the in-frame ones, dropping some. The data contain tens of thousands of clones, approximately 93% of them singletons. Sample: T cells isolated from PBMCs. The receptors shown here come from a human donor in good health.

The V call is TRBV9, the J call TRBJ1-3; TRBD1 agrees at 9 bases. CDR1 is SGDLS, CDR2 YYNGEE, per germline. CDR3 size: 15 residues. The J segment lost 2 bases and the V segment lost 3 bases, leaving 3 bases of the junction unmatched. For the CDR3, the DNA is TGTGCCAGCAGCGGAAGGACAGGGGCTGGAAACACCATATATTTT. Translating gives CASSGRTGAGNTIYF.

This chain connects TRBV11-2 to TRBJ2-7; the D gene is possibly TRBD1 (5 bases). Germline V gene lookup returns CDR1 SGHAT and CDR2 FQNNGV. The CDR3 is 15 residues long. Trimming took 0 bases from V and 3 from J, leaving 12 bases between them. The CDR3 sequence: CASSLDRGSYYEQYF. As DNA, the CDR3 is TGTGCCAGCAGCTTAGATAGGGGCAGCTACTACGAGCAGTACTTC.

The CDR3 nucleotides read TGTGCCAGCAGTTCCTGGGACAGGGACATCTACGAGCAGTACTTC. Translating it yields CASSSWDRDIYEQYF. This chain links TRBV27 with TRBJ2-7, with 9 bases aligning to TRBD1. The length of the CDR3 is 15 residues. Germline V gene data show CDR1 as MNHEY and CDR2 as SMNVEV (reference sequence). V trimming: 4 bases; J trimming: 3 bases; junction bases outside the gene matches: 7.

The chain recombines TRBV14 with TRBJ2-1; 7 bases are shared with TRBD2. V dropped 3 bases and J dropped 2; count of bases not matched to a gene: 7. The CDR3 extends over 16 amino acids. Germline V gene sequence: CDR1 SGHDN, CDR2 FVKESK. CDR3 nucleotide sequence: TGTGCCAGCAGCCAGGTTAGCGGGTTGGCCTACAATGAGCAGTTCTTC. Its translation is CASSQVSGLAYNEQFF.

The chain is built from TRBV4-1 and TRBJ2-3, with a weak D call TRBD1 (6 bases). The V and J ends lost 0 bases and 12 bases respectively, with 13 bases between them. Per the germline V gene, CDR1 is MGHRA and CDR2 is YSYEKL. This CDR3 contains 13 residues. The DNA of the CDR3 is TGCGCCAGCAGCCAAGATGCCGGACAGTCCCAGTATTTT. This codes for CASSQDAGQSQYF.

The chain is built from TRBV5-1 and TRBJ2-3, with D perhaps matching TRBD1 (5 bases). The germline V gene has CDR1 SGHRS and CDR2 YFSETQ. V lost 2 bases, J lost 4 bases, and 11 bases lay in between. The CDR3 runs to 14 residues. The CDR3, as DNA: TGCGCCAGCAGCTTAGACCCCAGGGCAGATACGCAGTATTTT. Translated: CASSLDPRADTQYF.

This clone was seen once. The chain is built from TRBV10-2 and TRBJ1-1; a possible D gene is TRBD1 (6 bases). Trimming removed 1 base from V and 5 bases from J, with 14 bases in between. This CDR3 comprises 15 residues. Germline V CDR1 and CDR2: WSHSY, SAAADI. The CDR3 DNA reads as TGCGCCAGCAGTGAGTTGTCAGGGGCTTGGACTGAAGCTTTCTTT. Protein: CASSELSGAWTEAFF.